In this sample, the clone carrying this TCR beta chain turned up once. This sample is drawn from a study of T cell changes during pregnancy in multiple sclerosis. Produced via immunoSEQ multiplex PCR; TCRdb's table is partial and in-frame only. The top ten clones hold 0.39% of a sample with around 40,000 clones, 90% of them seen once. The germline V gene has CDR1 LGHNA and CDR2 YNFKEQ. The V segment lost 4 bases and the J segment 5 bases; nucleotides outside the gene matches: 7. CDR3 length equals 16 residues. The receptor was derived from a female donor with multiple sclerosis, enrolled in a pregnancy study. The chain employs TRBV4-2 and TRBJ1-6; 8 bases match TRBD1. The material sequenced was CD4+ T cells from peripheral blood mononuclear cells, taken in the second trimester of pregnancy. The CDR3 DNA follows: TGTGCCAGCAGCCCCAAGGACAGGGACGATAATTCACCCCTCCACTTT. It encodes CASSPKDRDDNSPLHF.